In this sample, the clone carrying this T cell receptor beta chain turned up a few times. The CDR3 extends over 13 amino acids. V lost 3 bases and J lost 1, with 6 bases in between. From germline, CDR1 is SGHRS and CDR2 YFSETQ. This sample was included in a study of identical twins. Template switching created a universal primer site, and the cDNA included unique molecular identifiers. TCRdb recomputed calls from the 5' RACE reads with MiXCR, one row per CDR3 protein. The repertoire holds about 470,000 distinct CDR3 sequences, with 24% as singletons. This sample was shared with a second study, whose subject was T cells expressing NK-cell markers. That source adds: The eight sequenced donors comprised seven who were HCMV-seropositive and one who was seronegative. A range of 1.0-7.0% of CD8+ T cells consisted of dominant NKG2C+ clonotypes in several donors.

The chain couples TRBV5-1 to TRBJ2-3, with no clear D. The sequencing input was CD4+ T cells sorted from blood. The sequence derives from a woman aged 18-35 years in good health. The CDR3 DNA reads TGCGCCAGCAGCTCGGACCGCACAGATACGCAGTATTTT. Amino acid sequence: CASSSDRTDTQYF.